The 9 T cell receptor beta chains below all came from one sample that was sequenced in a study of T cells in tumors after PD-1 blockade. Profiled with immunoSEQ multiplex PCR; TCRdb holds only in-frame clones, not every one. The data show around 60,000 clones, with about 80% seen just once and around 15% held by the top ten. The sample was PBMCs, taken before anti-PD-1 treatment. These receptors were obtained from a human donor with basal cell carcinoma.

The V call is TRBV19, the J call TRBJ2-7; 7 bases line up with TRBD1. Germline V gene lookup returns CDR1 LNHDA and CDR2 SQIVND (reference sequence). The CDR3 sequence is 14 residues long. J lost 2 bases, V lost 5 bases, and 6 bases had no gene match. CDR3 coding DNA: TGTGCCAGTAGTCTAGGGCAGGGGGCCTACGAGCAGTACTTC. Translation gives CASSLGQGAYEQYF.

The rearrangement joins TRBV5-4 to TRBJ2-7, with unresolved D. V dropped 1 base and J dropped 1 base, with 9 bases sitting between them. The length of the CDR3 is 14 residues. Germline CDR1 and CDR2: SGHNT and YYREEE (reference sequence). In DNA form, the CDR3 reads TGTGCCAGCAGCTTGCGCGGCAGGTCCTACGAGCAGTACTTC. Its protein product is CASSLRGRSYEQYF.

The CDR3 spells CASGGTGSQETQYF. The CDR3 DNA reads as TGCGCCAGCGGTGGAACAGGGTCCCAAGAGACCCAGTACTTC. The rearrangement joins TRBV5-1 to TRBJ2-5, with D tentatively TRBD1 (6 bases). Germline V CDR1 and CDR2: SGHRS, YFSETQ. V lost 7 bases to trimming and J lost 1 base, with 14 bases between them. This CDR3 is built from 14 residues.

This chain connects TRBV5-1 to TRBJ2-3; no clear D gene. The ends were cut back, 4 bases at V and 2 bases at J, with 20 bases in the middle. The CDR3 runs to 17 residues. CDR1 is SGHRS and CDR2 is YFSETQ in the germline V gene. The CDR3: CASSRAPVEKITDTQYF. The CDR3 DNA follows: TGCGCCAGCAGCAGAGCACCTGTAGAAAAAATCACAGATACGCAGTATTTT.

This clone was counted only a few times. CDR3: CASSESRRGHQPQHF. The DNA of the CDR3 is TGTGCCAGCAGTGAATCGCGCAGGGGGCATCAGCCCCAGCATTTT. The chain carries TRBV2 and TRBJ1-5, with 8 bases lining up with TRBD1. CDR3 length: 15 residues. With 2 bases clipped from V and 5 bases from J, the junction kept 5 bases outside the gene matches. Looked up from germline, CDR1 is SNHLY and CDR2 is FYNNEI. Looking up the rest from reference TRBV2 and TRBJ1-5 gives the full variable domain: EPEVTQTPSHQVTQMGQEVILRCVPISNHLYFYWYRQILGQKVEFLVSFYNNEISEKSEIFDDQFSVERPDGSNFTLKIRSTKLEDSAMYFCASSESRRGHQPQHFGDGTRLSIL.

The gene calls are TRBV7-8 and TRBJ1-2; D not resolved. Germline-derived CDR1 and CDR2 are SGHVS and FQNEAQ. V shed 4 bases and J shed 1 base, with 10 bases lying between them. The CDR3 length is 14 residues. The CDR3 spells CASSSDTLNYGYTF. The DNA for the CDR3 is TGTGCCAGCAGCTCAGACACCCTTAACTATGGCTACACCTTC. The variable domain in full, completed from reference TRBV7-8 and TRBJ1-2, reads GAGVSQSPRYKVAKRGQDVALRCDPISGHVSLFWYQQALGQGPEFLTYFQNEAQLDKSGLPSDRFFAERPEGSVSTLKIQRTQQEDSAVYLCASSSDTLNYGYTFGSGTRLTVV.

This clone appeared a single time. The chain joins TRBV7-6 to TRBJ2-3, with 12 bases that match TRBD2. Germline CDR1 and CDR2: SGHVS and FNYEAQ. Trimming removed 5 bases from V and 6 bases from J; junction bases left unmatched: 12. There are 17 residues in the CDR3. CDR3 sequence: CASSARPSGGASDTQYF. The CDR3 nucleotides read TGTGCCAGCAGCGCCCGTCCTAGCGGGGGGGCCAGTGATACGCAGTATTTT.

V usage is TRBV6-5 and J usage is TRBJ1-1, with 7 bases aligning to TRBD1. The CDR3 is 15 amino acids. V dropped 4 bases and J dropped 6; count of bases not matched to a gene: 11. In germline, CDR1 is MNHEY, CDR2 SVGAGI. CDR3 sequence reads: CASSFEARQGAEAFF. The CDR3 nucleotides are TGTGCCAGCAGTTTCGAGGCCCGACAGGGCGCTGAAGCTTTCTTT.

CDR3 DNA: TGCAGTGCTAGTTTCAGGATCACTAACTATGGCTACACCTTC. Residues: CSASFRITNYGYTF. V and J are TRBV20-1 and TRBJ1-2; D not resolved. Trimming shortened V by 3 bases and J by 0 bases, and 11 bases separated the two germline ends. This CDR3 is 14 amino acids long. Germline CDR1 is DFQATT and CDR2 is SNEGSKA (reference sequence).